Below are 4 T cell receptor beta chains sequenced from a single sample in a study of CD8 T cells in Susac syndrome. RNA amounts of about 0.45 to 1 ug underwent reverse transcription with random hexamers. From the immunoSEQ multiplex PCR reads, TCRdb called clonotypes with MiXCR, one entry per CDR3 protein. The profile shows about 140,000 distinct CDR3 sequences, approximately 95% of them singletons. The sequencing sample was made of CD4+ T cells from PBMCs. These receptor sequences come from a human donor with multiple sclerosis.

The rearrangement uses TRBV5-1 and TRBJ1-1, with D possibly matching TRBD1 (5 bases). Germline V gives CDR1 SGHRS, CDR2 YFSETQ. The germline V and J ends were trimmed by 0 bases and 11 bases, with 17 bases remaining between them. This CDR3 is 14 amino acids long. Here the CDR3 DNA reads TGCGCCAGCAGCTTGGAGGTGCGGGGGACCGCCGCTTTCTTT. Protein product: CASSLEVRGTAAFF.

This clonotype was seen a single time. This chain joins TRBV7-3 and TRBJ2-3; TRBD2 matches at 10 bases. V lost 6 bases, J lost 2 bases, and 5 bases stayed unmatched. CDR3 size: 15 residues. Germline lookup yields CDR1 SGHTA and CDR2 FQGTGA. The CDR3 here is CASRRTSGYTDTQYF. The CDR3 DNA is TGTGCCAGCAGGCGGACTAGCGGTTACACAGATACGCAGTATTTT.

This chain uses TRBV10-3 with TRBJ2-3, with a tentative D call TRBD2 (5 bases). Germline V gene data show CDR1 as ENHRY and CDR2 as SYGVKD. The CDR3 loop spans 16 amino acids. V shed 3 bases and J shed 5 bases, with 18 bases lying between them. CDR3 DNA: TGTGCCATCAGTGACCCGGCCTCACCCCGGGGAGATACGCAGTATTTT. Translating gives CAISDPASPRGDTQYF.

This CDR3 is CSARGSGRSRNEQYF. The CDR3 nucleotides are TGCAGTGCTAGAGGGTCGGGGCGGAGTAGAAACGAGCAGTACTTC. The rearrangement joins TRBV20-1 to TRBJ2-7, with D perhaps TRBD1 or TRBD2 (5 bases each). Germline V gives CDR1 DFQATT, CDR2 SNEGSKA (reference sequence). This CDR3 has 15 residues. Trimming stripped 1 base from V and 5 bases from J, with 18 bases between.